The clone carrying this T cell receptor (beta chain) has just a few counts. What it binds is not known. This sample is part of a study of regulatory T cells in long-lasting Graves disease. Broader study findings: Only peripheral blood was studied, not thyroid tissue. The study found lower TCR diversity in persistent Graves' patients than in newly diagnosed ones.

Investigators prepared the TCR beta libraries by applying iRepertoire HTBI primers and Arm-PCR of CDR3 regions. A single record per CDR3 protein comes from TCRdb applying MiXCR to the multiplex PCR reads. Among about 450,000 distinct CDR3 sequences listed, 20% to 30% were seen once. Trimming stripped 4 bases from V and 1 base from J, with 14 bases between. CDR1 and CDR2 (germline): ENHRY, SYGVKD. The CDR3 is 16 amino acids. Time point denoted: persistent/refractory GD, antithyroid drugs over 5 years with positive TRAb. Construction of the TCR library relied on RNA isolated from PBMCs. Each patient gave around 8.1 milliliters of EDTA-anticoagulated peripheral blood.

Sequences were derived from peripheral blood mononuclear cells (PBMCs), sampled when the disease was refractory, from a patient treated with antithyroid drugs. The source of this sequence is a female donor with Graves disease. The rearrangement joins TRBV10-3 to TRBJ2-4; D is unclear. The CDR3 DNA sequence: TGTGCCATCAGTGCTGAGCCCCGAGTCGCCAAAAACATTCAGTACTTC. It encodes CAISAEPRVAKNIQYF.